This TCR beta chain appears in the sequencing data of a study of CD8+ T cells in alopecia areata. Background on the study: Graft recipients were roughly 6-11-week-old female C3H/HeJ mice, and donor skin originated from 6-12-month-old C3H/HeJ mice with spontaneous alopecia. Study-level results: Scalp samples also yield sequences from resident alphabeta T cells of normal skin. Sharing of TCR sequences between patients (possibly for HLA-related reasons) was less clear than in mice. Normal scalp showed lower clonality than lesional scalp, especially alopecia totalis/universalis.

Cells from pooled cutaneous lymph nodes were sorted by CD4, CD8alpha, NKG2D, NKG2ACE and other markers. TCR sequencing used cDNA made by reverse transcription of extracted RNA. Sequencing used immunoSEQ multiplex PCR; TCRdb keeps in-frame clones, though not all of them. Singletons are absent from the sample, which has about 9,000 clones. On this clone: Its antigen is still unknown. Gene names and germline refer to mouse.

Sequencing input: CD8+ T cells sorted from a lymph node. The clonotype was recovered from a C3H/HeJ mouse with alopecia areata. The strain is characterized by the MHC haplotype H2-k.

The CDR3 here is CASSTGTANSDYTF. The CDR3 DNA, read in part, is TGTGCCAGCAGCACCGGGACAGCAAACTCC. This sequence joins TRBV14 and TRBJ1-2; 7 bases align to TRBD1. Read data end 4 residues before the CDR3 end; the end is taken from the germline J gene. Germline trimming cut 5 bases from V and 0 bases from J; bases unmatched to any gene: 4. Per the germline V gene, CDR1 is SGHDT and CDR2 is FRDEAV. The CDR3 contains 14 residues.